The 9 T cell receptor beta chains presented below share a single source sample, sequenced in a study. TCRdb re-called the RT-PCR reads through MiXCR, storing one row per CDR3 protein. Among 550,000 to 750,000 distinct CDR3 sequences listed, 14% were seen once. Sequenced input: memory CD4+ T cells from blood. The receptors originated from a female donor in good health, serving as a healthy control.

V usage is TRBV3-1 and J usage is TRBJ2-5, with D possibly matching TRBD2 (5 bases). CDR1 is LGHDT and CDR2 is YNNKEL in the germline V gene (reference sequence). V was clipped by 1 base and J by 3 bases, with 9 bases between them. This CDR3 is built from 14 residues. CDR3 loop: CASSQVSGKETQYF. The CDR3, as DNA: TGTGCCAGCAGCCAAGTTTCGGGGAAAGAGACCCAGTACTTC.

This clonotype was found a few times. This rearrangement joins TRBV7-9 to TRBJ1-1, with D perhaps matching TRBD1 (5 bases). Germline lookup yields CDR1 SEHNR and CDR2 FQNEAQ (reference sequence). Deletions cut 4 bases from V and 0 bases from J, with 12 bases between. The CDR3 consists of 15 residues. The DNA of the CDR3 is TGTGCCAGCAGCTGGGGGACTTCCATGAACACTGAAGCTTTCTTT. As protein: CASSWGTSMNTEAFF. Drawing the rest from reference TRBV7-9 and TRBJ1-1, the complete variable domain is DTGVSQNPRHKITKRGQNVTFRCDPISEHNRLYWYRQTLGQGPEFLTYFQNEAQLEKSRLLSDRFSAERPKGSFSTLEIQRTEQGDSAMYLCASSWGTSMNTEAFFGQGTRLTVV.

The chain links TRBV3-1 to TRBJ1-2, with D unclear. The germline V and J ends were trimmed by 3 bases and 8 bases, with 10 bases remaining between them. The CDR3 runs to 12 residues. The germline V gene has CDR1 LGHDT and CDR2 YNNKEL (reference sequence). The CDR3 nucleotides read TGTGCCAGCAGCCAGGCCTACGGGGGCTACACCTTC. It encodes CASSQAYGGYTF.

The chain joins TRBV5-1 to TRBJ1-1, with 9 positions matching TRBD1. The CDR3 spans 15 residues. J was trimmed by 5 bases and V by 4 bases; bases with no gene match: 9. Germline V gene sequence: CDR1 SGHRS, CDR2 YFSETQ. CDR3: CASSPPTGGLTEAFF. The CDR3 coding sequence is TGCGCCAGCAGCCCCCCGACAGGGGGGTTAACTGAAGCTTTCTTT.

This clonotype was found a few times. The V and J genes are TRBV6-1 and TRBJ2-1, with unresolved D. This CDR3 is 15 amino acids long. Germline V gene data show CDR1 as MNHNS and CDR2 as SASEGT. Trimming removed 6 bases at V and 2 bases at J, with 14 bases between. The CDR3 region is CASRMTPVAYNEQFF. Written as DNA, the CDR3 is TGTGCCAGCAGAATGACACCGGTGGCCTACAATGAGCAGTTCTTC.

This chain connects TRBV7-3 to TRBJ2-1; perhaps TRBD2 as D (7 bases). This CDR3 has 18 amino acids. V gave up 1 base and J gave up 4 bases, with 20 bases separating them. The germline V gene encodes CDR1 SGHTA and CDR2 FQGTGA. The CDR3 region has the DNA TGTGCCAGCAGCTTAAAGGGGGGGATGGCGGGAGAGTACAATGAGCAGTTCTTC. It codes for CASSLKGGMAGEYNEQFF.

This clonotype occurred many times. The chain carries TRBV29-1 and TRBJ2-2, with 7 bases matching TRBD2. Per the germline V gene, CDR1 is SQVTM and CDR2 is ANQGSEA. The CDR3 sequence is 16 residues long. The V segment lost 7 bases and the J segment 2 bases; nucleotides outside the gene matches: 13. The CDR3 loop reads CSASRGDARNTGELFF. The CDR3 DNA follows: TGCAGCGCCTCCCGGGGGGACGCGAGAAACACCGGGGAGCTGTTTTTT.

This clonotype was counted only a few times. This chain joins TRBV6-5 and TRBJ1-1; 7 nucleotides agree with TRBD1. Germline values: CDR1 MNHEY, CDR2 SVGAGI. This CDR3 is 16 amino acids long. V lost 6 bases, J lost 7 bases, and 17 bases stayed unmatched. CDR3 coding DNA: TGTGCCAGCAGCCACAGGGGAAGAGGGGTACCTGGTGAAGCTTTCTTT. Its protein product is CASSHRGRGVPGEAFF.

This clonotype was detected a few times. The chain employs TRBV5-6 and TRBJ1-4, with TRBD1 matching 8 bases. The CDR3 is 16 residues long. With V trimmed by 1 base and J by 7 bases, 9 bases remained unmatched. Germline V gene lookup returns CDR1 SGHDT and CDR2 YYEEEE. CDR3 protein: CASSLTGADRAEKLFF. The CDR3 DNA reads TGTGCCAGCAGCTTGACGGGGGCGGACAGGGCTGAAAAACTGTTTTTT.